A selection of T cell receptor beta chains follows, all from one sample in a study of control samples from healthy donors and cancer patients. Method: immunoSEQ multiplex PCR; TCRdb's copy keeps in-frame clones and lacks some. The sample has 150,000 to 200,000 clones, and its top ten clones hold around 2%. The sequencing input was blood. All receptors derive from a woman in her twenties or thirties in good health. The conserved cysteine and the conserved F or W are not part of the CDR3 here. The D gene is left open where the match is weak.

J | D | V | CDR3
TRBJ2-7 | . | TRBV12-3/TRBV12-4 | ASSPRVGEQY
TRBJ1-5 | . | TRBV5-8 | ASSSLQGNQPQH
TRBJ2-6 | . | TRBV4-1 | ASSLMRRDTLSGANVLT
TRBJ2-3 | . | TRBV11-2 | ASSSGGGTDTQY
TRBJ1-4 | . | TRBV28 | ASSLAEGGNEKLF
TRBJ2-3 | . | TRBV19 | ASSPLSFPVTDTQY
TRBJ1-5 | TRBD1 | TRBV27 | ASTTLTGGNQPQH
TRBJ1-5 | TRBD1 | TRBV5-5 | ASSLGTGGRNQPQH
TRBJ2-7 | . | TRBV6-5 | ASRRVGSDEQY
TRBJ2-2 | . | TRBV30 | AWSFGPRPNTGELF
TRBJ1-1 | . | TRBV5-8 | ASSLTGNLNTEAF